This T cell receptor beta chain was sequenced for a study of T cell repertoires in cytomegalovirus infection. This CDR3 region has 14 residues. The V gene's germline CDR1 is SEHNR and CDR2 FQNEAQ (reference sequence). Between the trimmed V and J ends, which lost 5 bases and 4 bases, there was a span of 14 bases. The sample holds a few counts of this clonotype. TCRdb re-derived calls from the reads in MiXCR, one entry per CDR3 protein. Here the sample spans about 180,000 distinct CDR3 sequences, roughly 17% being singletons. This receptor was obtained from a human donor in good health (CMV status not recorded). Some clones in this sample may be carry-over from other donors' samples. The gene calls are TRBV7-9 and TRBJ1-2; D might be TRBD1 (5 bases). The specimen sequenced was CD8+ T cells from PBMCs. This CDR3 reads CASSPQGPFYGYTF. The CDR3 coding sequence is TGTGCCAGCAGCCCCCAGGGACCATTCTATGGCTACACCTTC.